Presented here are 5 T cell receptor beta chains from one specimen sequenced in a study. Each CDR3 protein is one row after TCRdb ran MiXCR on the 5' RACE reads. The table has approximately 60,000 distinct CDR3 sequences, under 25% seen once. The sorted Tregs were CD4+CD25+CD127-/low cells. The specimen was tumor-infiltrating Tregs sorted from the breast tumor. The receptor source for this set is a female donor with breast cancer.

This clonotype was seen more than once but under ten times. J is TRBJ2-1 and V is TRBV7-9; 13 bases map to TRBD2. The CDR3 has 16 amino acids. The V segment lost 7 bases and the J segment 2 bases; nucleotides outside the gene matches: 5. Germline CDR1 reads SEHNR; CDR2 reads FQNEAQ (reference sequence). In DNA, the CDR3 is TGTGCCAGCACGCAAACTAGCGGGAGGGCCTACAATGAGCAGTTCTTC. Its translation: CASTQTSGRAYNEQFF.

There are a few counts of this clonotype. Germline is not matched at one junction end, which may reflect a read error. V is TRBV6-1 and J is TRBJ1-5; D gene ambiguous. This CDR3 comprises 15 residues. Germline lookup yields CDR1 MNHNS and CDR2 SASEGT. This CDR3 reads CASREVGLHNQPQHF. DNA for the CDR3: TGTGCCAGCCGTGAGGTGGGCCTACACAATCAGCCCCAGCATTTT.

CDR3: CASSRAEVQETPYF. CDR3 in DNA: TGTGCCAGCTCACGTGCAGAAGTCCAAGAGACCCCATACTTC. The chain recombines TRBV18 with TRBJ2-5; no clear D. CDR3 length: 14 amino acids. V shed 4 bases and J shed 14 bases, with 23 bases lying between them. Germline CDR1 and CDR2: KGHSH and LQKENI.

This clonotype was detected ten times or more. The chain couples TRBV29-1 to TRBJ1-2; TRBD1 matches 7 bases. Germline assignment: CDR1 SQVTM and CDR2 ANQGSEA. There are 12 residues in the CDR3. J lost 4 bases, V lost 3 bases, and 2 bases had no gene match. For the CDR3, the DNA is TGCAGCGTTGAGGGACAGCTCTATGGCTACACCTTC. It yields the protein CSVEGQLYGYTF.

This clonotype has a handful of counts. The gene calls are TRBV6-6 and TRBJ2-5, with 7 nucleotides matching TRBD2. CDR1 is MNHNY and CDR2 is SVGAGI in the germline V gene (reference sequence). Unmatched junction bases numbered 5, after V lost 8 bases and J lost 2 bases. CDR3 length equals 13 residues. Written as DNA, the CDR3 is TGTGCCAGCGTACTAGCGACTCAAGAGACCCAGTACTTC. Its translation: CASVLATQETQYF.